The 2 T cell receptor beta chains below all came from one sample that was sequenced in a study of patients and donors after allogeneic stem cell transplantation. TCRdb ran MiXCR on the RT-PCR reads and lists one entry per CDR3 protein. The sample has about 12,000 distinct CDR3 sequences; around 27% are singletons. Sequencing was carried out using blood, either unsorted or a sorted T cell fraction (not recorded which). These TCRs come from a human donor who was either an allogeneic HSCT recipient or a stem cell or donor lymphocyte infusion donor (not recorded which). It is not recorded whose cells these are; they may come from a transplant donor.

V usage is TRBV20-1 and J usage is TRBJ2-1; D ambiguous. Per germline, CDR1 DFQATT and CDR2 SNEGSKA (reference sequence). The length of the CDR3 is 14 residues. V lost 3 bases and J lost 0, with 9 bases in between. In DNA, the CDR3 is TGCAGTGCTAGGACTGTTCACTCCTACAATGAGCAGTTCTTC. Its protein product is CSARTVHSYNEQFF.

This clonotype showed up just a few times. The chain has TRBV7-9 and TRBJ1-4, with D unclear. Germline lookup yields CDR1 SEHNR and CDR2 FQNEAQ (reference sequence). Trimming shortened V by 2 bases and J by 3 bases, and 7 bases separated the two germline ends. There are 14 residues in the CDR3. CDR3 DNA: TGTGCCAGCAGCTTACAGCTGGCTAATGAAAAACTGTTTTTT. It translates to CASSLQLANEKLFF.